The next 21 T cell receptor beta chains were all read from a single sample in a study of blood T cell repertoires in COVID-19. Method: immunoSEQ multiplex PCR; TCRdb's copy keeps in-frame clones and lacks some. The table shows tens of thousands of clones, with roughly 86% occurring only once. The sample taken for sequencing was peripheral blood. These receptors were obtained from a man aged 60 to 75 with active COVID-19.

This sequence joins TRBV5-1 and TRBJ2-2, with 7 bases identical to TRBD1. Germline values: CDR1 SGHRS, CDR2 YFSETQ. The CDR3 is 15 residues long. V lost 4 bases to trimming and J lost 0 bases; unmatched junction nucleotides: 3. In DNA, the CDR3 is TGCGCCAGCAGCCCGGGACAGTCGAACACCGGGGAGCTGTTTTTT. Residues: CASSPGQSNTGELFF. The entire variable domain, with the rest obtained from reference TRBV5-1 and TRBJ2-2, is as follows: KAGVTQTPRYLIKTRGQQVTLSCSPISGHRSVSWYQQTPGQGLQFLFEYFSETQRNKGNFPGRFSGRQFSNSRSEMNVSTLELGDSALYLCASSPGQSNTGELFFGEGSRLTVL.

The J gene is TRBJ2-4, the V gene TRBV2; TRBD1 matches 8 bases. Germline V gene lookup returns CDR1 SNHLY and CDR2 FYNNEI. The CDR3 totals 15 residues. With V trimmed by 8 bases and J by 2 bases, 8 bases remained unmatched. The CDR3 is CASSPDRGSKNIQYF. In DNA form, the CDR3 reads TGTGCCAGCTCTCCTGACAGGGGCTCCAAAAACATTCAGTACTTC.

V is TRBV9 and J is TRBJ1-2; D may be TRBD1 (6 bases). CDR1 and CDR2 (germline): SGDLS, YYNGEE. The CDR3 sequence is 13 residues long. V was trimmed by 3 bases and J by 3 bases, leaving 9 bases between them. CDR3 amino acids: CASSGGGHYGYTF. CDR3 nucleotide sequence: TGTGCCAGCAGCGGCGGGGGCCACTATGGCTACACCTTC.

This clone appeared once. The V and J genes are TRBV7-3 and TRBJ2-1; 9 positions match TRBD1. Per the germline V gene, CDR1 is SGHTA and CDR2 is FQGTGA. The CDR3 contains 16 residues. V lost 5 bases to trimming and J lost 8 bases; unmatched junction nucleotides: 13. The CDR3, as DNA: TGTGCCAGCAGCCTCACTAGCGATACAGGGGGCTATGAGCAGTTCTTC. Translation gives CASSLTSDTGGYEQFF.

This clone was picked up one time. The chain is built from TRBV7-8 and TRBJ2-7; 7 nucleotides line up with TRBD2. CDR1 is SGHVS and CDR2 is FQNEAQ in the germline V gene. Losses at the gene ends were 3 bases for V and 7 bases for J; bases not matched to a gene: 3. The CDR3 is 12 residues long. CDR3 DNA sequence: TGTGCCAGCAGCTTGGGGGGGTGGGAGCAGTACTTC. Translating gives CASSLGGWEQYF.

The V call is TRBV6-5, the J call TRBJ1-1; a possible D gene is TRBD1 (6 bases). Germline CDR1 and CDR2: MNHEY and SVGAGI. This CDR3 region has 13 residues. The V and J ends lost 6 bases and 7 bases respectively, with 15 bases between them. CDR3 nucleotides: TGTGCCAGCAGAACACAGGGAGCGCTTGAAGCTTTCTTT. This sequence encodes CASRTQGALEAFF.

V usage is TRBV11-2 and J usage is TRBJ1-2; D call uncertain. V was clipped by 1 base and J by 8 bases, with 17 bases between them. In germline, CDR1 is SGHAT, CDR2 FQNNGV. The CDR3 covers 15 residues. The CDR3 nucleotides read TGTGCCAGCAGCTTAGCCGTAGGCGGCGCGAGGGGCTACACCTTC. This codes for CASSLAVGGARGYTF.

The chain links TRBV28 to TRBJ1-5, with D perhaps TRBD1 (5 bases). The V end was cut by 2 bases, the J end by 5 bases, with 7 bases between. CDR1 and CDR2 from the germline V gene are MDHEN and SYDVKM. The CDR3 loop spans 13 amino acids. The CDR3 DNA sequence: TGTGCCAGCAGTTTAATCAGGGATCAGCCCCAGCATTTT. Its protein product is CASSLIRDQPQHF. Supplemented by reference TRBV28 and TRBJ1-5, the full variable domain reads DVKVTQSSRYLVKRTGEKVFLECVQDMDHENMFWYRQDPGLGLRLIYFSYDVKMKEKGDIPEGYSVSREKKERFSLILESASTNQTSMYLCASSLIRDQPQHFGDGTRLSIL.

The chain is built from TRBV6-5 and TRBJ2-1; 8 nucleotides align to TRBD2. After removal of 6 bases from V and 5 bases from J, the junction contained 9 bases not matched to a gene. Germline loops: CDR1 MNHEY, CDR2 SVGAGI. This CDR3 comprises 15 residues. CDR3 region: CASSRRTSRNNEQFF. In DNA form, the CDR3 reads TGTGCCAGCAGCCGCAGGACTAGCCGAAACAATGAGCAGTTCTTC.

This clone was counted only a few times. The rearrangement uses TRBV5-1 and TRBJ1-2; TRBD1 agrees at 7 bases. Losses at the gene ends were 4 bases for V and 3 bases for J; bases not matched to a gene: 6. Germline lookup yields CDR1 SGHRS and CDR2 YFSETQ. This CDR3 contains 14 residues. The CDR3: CASSNDRVDYGYTF. The CDR3 coding sequence is TGCGCCAGCAGCAACGACAGGGTCGACTATGGCTACACCTTC. The whole variable domain, remainder taken from reference TRBV5-1 and TRBJ1-2, is KAGVTQTPRYLIKTRGQQVTLSCSPISGHRSVSWYQQTPGQGLQFLFEYFSETQRNKGNFPGRFSGRQFSNSRSEMNVSTLELGDSALYLCASSNDRVDYGYTFGSGTRLTVV.

V gene TRBV6-5 combines with J gene TRBJ2-3; D is undetermined. Germline assignment: CDR1 MNHEY and CDR2 SVGAGI. The CDR3 extends over 14 amino acids. The V and J ends lost 0 bases and 2 bases respectively, with 6 bases between them. The DNA for the CDR3 is TGTGCCAGCAGTTACTCCCCAGTCACAGATACGCAGTATTTT. Its translation: CASSYSPVTDTQYF.

The rearrangement joins TRBV28 to TRBJ2-3, with TRBD2 matching 10 bases. CDR3 length: 19 amino acids. V lost 5 bases, J lost 0 bases, and 14 bases stayed unmatched. Germline lookup yields CDR1 MDHEN and CDR2 SYDVKM. The CDR3 sequence: CASSPGRRLAGPSTDTQYF. In DNA, the CDR3 is TGTGCCAGCAGTCCGGGACGGAGACTAGCGGGCCCTAGCACAGATACGCAGTATTTT. Filled out from reference TRBV28 and TRBJ2-3, the complete variable domain reads DVKVTQSSRYLVKRTGEKVFLECVQDMDHENMFWYRQDPGLGLRLIYFSYDVKMKEKGDIPEGYSVSREKKERFSLILESASTNQTSMYLCASSPGRRLAGPSTDTQYFGPGTRLTVL.

The chain couples TRBV13 to TRBJ2-7; 7 bases agree with TRBD1. V was pared by 5 bases and J by 4 bases, with 5 bases of the junction left unmatched. There are 13 residues in the CDR3. Germline V gene lookup returns CDR1 PRHDT and CDR2 FYEKMQ (reference sequence). The CDR3 nucleotides read TGTGCCAGCAGCACAGGGGATAGGTACGAGCAGTACTTC. Amino acids: CASSTGDRYEQYF.

CDR3 sequence reads: CASSTRDRKYQPQHF. CDR3 bases: TGTGCCAGTAGTACCCGGGACAGAAAGTATCAGCCCCAGCATTTT. The chain links TRBV19 to TRBJ1-5; 7 bases agree with TRBD1. Germline V gene lookup returns CDR1 LNHDA and CDR2 SQIVND (reference sequence). The CDR3 loop spans 15 amino acids. V trimming: 4 bases; J trimming: 5 bases; junction bases outside the gene matches: 8.

The chain has TRBV24-1 and TRBJ2-1, with a possible D match to TRBD1 (5 bases). Trimming removed 0 bases at V and 4 bases at J, with 12 bases between. The germline gives CDR1 KGHDR, CDR2 SFDVKD. The CDR3 loop spans 16 amino acids. CDR3 nucleotides: TGTGCCACCAGTGATTTGGCACGGCCAGGGTACAATGAGCAGTTCTTC. Its protein product is CATSDLARPGYNEQFF.

The chain carries TRBV4-1 and TRBJ2-7, with D unclear. Trimming took 0 bases from V and 4 from J, leaving 4 bases between them. Germline-derived CDR1 and CDR2 are MGHRA and YSYEKL. CDR3 size: 12 residues. The DNA of the CDR3 is TGCGCCAGCAGCCAAGATTTATACGAGCAGTACTTC. It codes for CASSQDLYEQYF.

V gene TRBV2 combines with J gene TRBJ1-2, with D tentatively TRBD1 (5 bases). The V end lost 2 bases, the J end lost 4 bases, and 11 bases lay between the germline ends. The CDR3 runs to 14 residues. The germline V gene has CDR1 SNHLY and CDR2 FYNNEI. In DNA form, the CDR3 reads TGTGCCAGCAGTGAACAGGGTCTCATCTATGGCTACACCTTC. As protein: CASSEQGLIYGYTF.

This rearrangement joins TRBV2 to TRBJ2-3; 8 bases are shared with TRBD1. The junction had 13 bases not matched to a gene; V was cut back by 6 bases and J by 2 bases. From germline, CDR1 is SNHLY and CDR2 FYNNEI. The CDR3 is 17 amino acids. The CDR3 DNA reads as TGTGCCAGCAGCAGGGGGCAGGGGTTTCGGGTCACAGATACGCAGTATTTT. This gives the protein CASSRGQGFRVTDTQYF.

The chain carries TRBV5-1 and TRBJ2-2, with TRBD1 matching over 10 bases. The CDR3 length is 16 residues. The trim removed 4 bases at V and 2 bases at J, leaving 5 bases unmatched. CDR1 is SGHRS and CDR2 is YFSETQ in the germline V gene. The CDR3 sequence is CASSLGTGANTGELFF. CDR3 coding DNA: TGCGCCAGCAGCCTAGGGACAGGGGCTAACACCGGGGAGCTGTTTTTT.

This clone was seen a few times. The CDR3 nucleotides are TGTGCCAGCAGCTTAAGAGGAGGGGCCGCCACAGATACGCAGTATTTT. Its translation is CASSLRGGAATDTQYF. This chain uses TRBV7-3 with TRBJ2-3, with D perhaps matching TRBD2 (6 bases). The CDR3 is 16 amino acids. V lost 1 base and J 2 bases, leaving 13 bases between the germline ends. Germline lookup yields CDR1 SGHTA and CDR2 FQGTGA.

The table lists this clone with a count of one. The chain combines TRBV7-3 with TRBJ2-1; D may be TRBD1 (5 bases). The CDR3 runs to 15 residues. Germline assignment: CDR1 SGHTA and CDR2 FQGTGA. V was trimmed by 4 bases and J by 6 bases, leaving 16 bases between them. The CDR3 here is CASSSPGREPNEQFF. The CDR3 region has the DNA TGTGCCAGCAGCTCTCCGGGCAGGGAACCCAATGAGCAGTTCTTC.